The 17 T cell receptor beta chains below were found in one sample sequenced in a study of blood T cells in healthy people across ages. Primed by a sample-barcoded 5' primer and a J-beta primer mix, a second PCR proceeded for 7 to 11 cycles. Each CDR3 protein gets one entry after TCRdb re-called the 5' RACE reads with MiXCR. Among about 1,500,000 distinct CDR3 sequences listed, approximately 40% were seen once. The sequenced sample consisted of blood. These receptors all come from a woman younger than 35 in good health.

This clonotype was picked up a small number of times. This sequence joins TRBV9 and TRBJ2-1, with 14 bases lining up with TRBD2. The CDR3 sequence is 18 residues long. The V gene's germline CDR1 is SGDLS and CDR2 YYNGEE. V shed 4 bases, J shed 0 bases, and the junction held 6 bases outside the gene matches. CDR3 DNA sequence: TGTGCCAGCAGCAAACGACTAGCGGGGGGGATCTCCTACAATGAGCAGTTCTTC. Translating gives CASSKRLAGGISYNEQFF.

V and J are TRBV2 and TRBJ2-1; D unresolved. Trimming removed 3 bases at V and 9 bases at J, with 12 bases between. The CDR3 runs to 13 residues. Germline V gene sequence: CDR1 SNHLY, CDR2 FYNNEI. CDR3 sequence: CASSDRPGGEQFF. The CDR3 bases are TGTGCCAGCAGTGACAGGCCCGGCGGTGAGCAGTTCTTC.

V usage is TRBV2 and J usage is TRBJ1-5; possible D gene TRBD1, 6 bases. The CDR3 has 15 residues. Trimming left V 3 bases short and J 3 bases short, with 12 bases between. CDR1 SNHLY and CDR2 FYNNEI come from the germline V gene. The CDR3 is CASSDTGISNQPQHF. CDR3 DNA sequence: TGTGCCAGCAGTGACACAGGGATATCCAATCAGCCCCAGCATTTT.

Only a few counts were recorded for this clonotype. The chain combines TRBV5-1 with TRBJ2-1, with 7 bases fitting TRBD1. Germline V gene sequence: CDR1 SGHRS, CDR2 YFSETQ. The ends lost 3 bases at V and 7 bases at J; junction bases unmatched: 7. CDR3 length equals 14 residues. The CDR3 sequence is CASSSDRAINEQFF. The CDR3 DNA follows: TGCGCCAGCAGCTCCGACAGGGCAATTAATGAGCAGTTCTTC.

The chain joins TRBV20-1 to TRBJ2-7; D is unclear. This CDR3 comprises 13 residues. CDR1 DFQATT and CDR2 SNEGSKA come from the germline V gene (reference sequence). Trimming removed 1 base at V and 6 bases at J, with 13 bases between. CDR3 region: CSARVGVTGEQYF. CDR3 bases: TGCAGTGCTAGAGTTGGGGTTACGGGCGAGCAGTACTTC.

V and J are TRBV12-3 or TRBV12-4 and TRBJ2-3; no definite D call. V was clipped by 6 bases and J by 0 bases, with 16 bases between them. This CDR3 contains 16 residues. The CDR3 region has the DNA TGTGCCAGCAGCTCTCTAAGGGAACCTAGCACAGATACGCAGTATTTT. Translation: CASSSLREPSTDTQYF.

The genes are TRBV10-3 and TRBJ2-3; the D is unclear. The V end lost 2 bases, the J end lost 2 bases, and 8 bases lay between the germline ends. The CDR3 is 14 residues long. Germline-derived CDR1 and CDR2 are ENHRY and SYGVKD. The CDR3 here is CAISELDHTDTQYF. The DNA of the CDR3 is TGTGCCATCAGTGAGCTAGACCACACAGATACGCAGTATTTT.

This chain joins TRBV6-2 or TRBV6-3 and TRBJ2-5; D gene unclear. V was clipped by 4 bases and J by 11 bases, with 23 bases between them. This CDR3 is built from 15 residues. The germline gives CDR1 MNHEY, CDR2 SVGEGT. DNA of the CDR3: TGTGCCAGCAGTTCCCTCCGACGACAATACAATGAGCAGTACTTC. Its translation is CASSSLRRQYNEQYF.

As concerns this clonotype: At one end the junction does not follow the germline gene, possibly because of a read error. The CDR3 nucleotides read TGCGCCAGCCGATCGACAGGGGGCTATAGCTACACCTTC. Translating gives CASRSTGGYSYTF. The chain links TRBV4-1 to TRBJ1-2; the match to TRBD1 covers 10 bases. The CDR3 is made up of 13 amino acids. Germline V gene sequence: CDR1 MGHRA, CDR2 YSYEKL.

In regard to this clonotype: The junction differs from germline at one of its ends, possibly a read error. The chain carries TRBV6-1 and TRBJ1-1, with D tentatively TRBD1 (5 bases). CDR3 length: 14 amino acids. Germline-derived CDR1 and CDR2 are MNHNS and SASEGT. In DNA form, the CDR3 reads TGTGCCAGCAGTGAAGCAGGGACCCTTGCTGAAGCTTCCTTT. This sequence encodes CASSEAGTLAEASF.

The table lists this clonotype with a few counts. The chain joins TRBV5-5 to TRBJ1-1, with TRBD1 matching over 7 bases. The CDR3 has 14 amino acids. CDR1 is SGHKS and CDR2 is YYEKEE in the germline V gene (reference sequence). Trimming took 2 bases from V and 4 from J; bases not matched to a gene: 5. CDR3 residues: CASSFEGAVTEAFF. The CDR3 coding sequence is TGTGCCAGCAGCTTCGAGGGGGCGGTCACTGAAGCTTTCTTT. The whole variable domain, filled in from reference TRBV5-5 and TRBJ1-1, reads DAGVTQSPTHLIKTRGQQVTLRCSPISGHKSVSWYQQVLGQGPQFIFQYYEKEERGRGNFPDRFSARQFPNYSSELNVNALLLGDSALYLCASSFEGAVTEAFFGQGTRLTVV.

A word on this clonotype: An end of the junction differs from the germline gene, which may be a read error. The chain uses TRBV20-1 and TRBJ2-1; D remains ambiguous. Germline V gene lookup returns CDR1 DFQATT and CDR2 SNEGSKA (reference sequence). This CDR3 has 13 residues. The CDR3 region has the DNA TGCAGTCCTAGAGACACCACCTACAATGAGCAGTTCTTC. Translating it yields CSPRDTTYNEQFF.

As regards this clonotype: A much larger clone is a single base away; this may be a read error. CDR3 bases: TGCAGTGCTAGAGACCAAGTAGCGGGGATCTACGAGCAGTACTTC. This sequence encodes CSARDQVAGIYEQYF. This chain uses TRBV20-1 with TRBJ2-7; 8 bases align to TRBD2. The CDR3 sequence is 15 residues long. Germline V CDR1 and CDR2: DFQATT, SNEGSKA (reference sequence). V was pared by 0 bases and J by 3 bases, with 7 bases of the junction left unmatched.

Note on this clonotype: This clone may be a read error of a much larger clone one base away. V and J are TRBV28 and TRBJ2-5; 8 bases are a match to TRBD1. The assigned J gene may be wrong: the sequence end matches TRBJ2-7 better. Germline CDR1 is MDHEN and CDR2 is SYDVKM. CDR3 size: 12 residues. The CDR3 nucleotides read TGTGCCAGCAGAGAGACAGGGGACGAGCAGTACTTC. Amino acid sequence: CASRETGDEQYF.

This clonotype has a handful of counts. The J gene is TRBJ2-1, the V gene TRBV20-1, with 9 bases matching TRBD2. CDR1 DFQATT and CDR2 SNEGSKA come from the germline V gene (reference sequence). The CDR3 extends over 14 amino acids. The CDR3 bases are TGCATTGCCGCTCCCAACGGACTAGCGCGTGAGCAGTTCTTC. This sequence encodes CIAAPNGLAREQFF.

This clonotype was observed a few times. This rearrangement joins TRBV19 to TRBJ2-7, with TRBD1 identical over 10 bases. V lost 5 bases, J lost 7 bases, and 11 bases stayed unmatched. Germline V CDR1 and CDR2: LNHDA, SQIVND (reference sequence). CDR3 length equals 15 residues. As DNA, the CDR3 is TGTGCCAGTAGTGCCCGGGACAGGGGCTACAATGAGCAGTACTTC. Its protein product is CASSARDRGYNEQYF. The full variable domain, in which reference TRBV19 and TRBJ2-7 provide the parts outside the CDR3, is DGGITQSPKYLFRKEGQNVTLSCEQNLNHDAMYWYRQDPGQGLRLIYYSQIVNDFQKGDIAEGYSVSREKKESFPLTVTSAQKNPTAFYLCASSARDRGYNEQYFGPGTRLTVT.

The chain couples TRBV11-1 to TRBJ2-3; D is unresolved. Per germline, CDR1 SGHAT and CDR2 FQDESV (reference sequence). The V end was cut by 5 bases, the J end by 0 bases, with 9 bases between. There are 14 residues in the CDR3. The CDR3 coding sequence is TGTGCCAGCAGCATACAACTCAGCACAGATACGCAGTATTTT. This codes for CASSIQLSTDTQYF.